The clone carrying this T cell receptor (beta chain) was detected only a few times. No antigen is known for it. In germline, CDR1 is KGHSH, CDR2 LQKENI. The CDR3 contains 16 residues. V was shortened by 6 bases and J by 0 bases, with 15 bases between the two germline ends. This entry comes from a study of response to subunit inactivated influenza vaccine. Regarding the study as a whole: Each seasonal flu vaccination may recruit only limited new T cells, authors suggested.

TCRdb reprocessed the RT-PCR reads with MiXCR, giving one entry per CDR3 protein. The sample carries 590,000 or so distinct CDR3 sequences, 13% to 15% recorded once. This specimen was PBMCs from blood, taken 14 to 15 days before vaccination. This sequence was found in a man aged 45-65 years who received an inactivated influenza vaccine. V and J are TRBV18 and TRBJ1-5; D might be TRBD1 (5 bases). CDR3 sequence (DNA): TGTGCCAGCTCGCGGAGGGGTCTCGGTAGCAATCAGCCCCAGCATTTT. This gives the protein CASSRRGLGSNQPQHF.